One TCR beta chain is described in this entry. The V and J ends lost 5 bases and 6 bases respectively, with 14 bases between them. CDR3 length equals 14 residues. Germline V gene lookup returns CDR1 SGHTA and CDR2 FQGNSA. Reverse transcription of extracted RNA yielded cDNA, which provided the sequencing template. The table came from immunoSEQ multiplex PCR; TCRdb's copy has only in-frame clones and leaves some out. This repertoire shows around 140,000 clones, approximately 50% found once; its top ten account for about 6.4%. This record comes from a study of CD8+ T cells in alopecia areata. The sequencing input was CD4+ T cells sorted from blood. The receptor was isolated from a human donor with alopecia areata. The V and J genes are TRBV7-2 and TRBJ2-4, with no clear D. As DNA, the CDR3 is TGTGCCAGCAGCCCAGATGTCGCAGGAAACATTCAGTACTTC. Protein sequence: CASSPDVAGNIQYF. Complete variable domain (other parts from reference TRBV7-2 and TRBJ2-4): GAGVSQSPSNKVTEKGKDVELRCDPISGHTALYWYRQSLGQGLEFLIYFQGNSAPDKSGLPSDRFSAERTGGSVSTLTIQRTQQEDSAVYLCASSPDVAGNIQYFGAGTRLSVL.